The rows below give T cell receptor beta chains drawn from one sample of a study of tumor and adjacent non-tumor tissue in lung cancer. TCRdb independently ran MiXCR on the multiplex PCR reads; one entry per CDR3 protein. The sample has tens of thousands of distinct CDR3 sequences, roughly two thirds seen once. The sequencing sample was made of distant non-tumor lung tissue. Every receptor here comes from a man aged 65-85 years with non-small cell lung cancer. Each CDR3 is given with its conserved first and last residue.

v_call: TRBV5-4; cdr3_aa: CASSRGGGESYNEQFF
v_call: TRBV12-3/TRBV12-4; cdr3_aa: CASSLAGGTNTGELFF
v_call: TRBV12-5; cdr3_aa: CASGLSGTDTQYF
v_call: TRBV20-1; cdr3_aa: CSARGRGDAGELFF
v_call: TRBV28; cdr3_aa: CASSFLSGGDAKNIQYF
v_call: TRBV21-1; cdr3_aa: CASSIHNPGELFF
v_call: TRBV12-3/TRBV12-4; cdr3_aa: CASSLQVLAKNIQYF
v_call: TRBV24-1; cdr3_aa: CATSDYPGTGGNQPQHF
v_call: TRBV4-1; cdr3_aa: CASRRTEDSGNTIYF
v_call: TRBV6-1; cdr3_aa: CASSESQGSDTRELFF
v_call: TRBV11-3; cdr3_aa: CASSLNRCNSKNIQYF
v_call: TRBV6-5; cdr3_aa: CASRWTGGGTKAFF
v_call: TRBV5-6; cdr3_aa: CASSFKVDMQYF
v_call: TRBV30; cdr3_aa: CAWSTGNNQPQHF
v_call: TRBV20-1; cdr3_aa: CSANEDISGTQYF
v_call: TRBV12-3/TRBV12-4; cdr3_aa: CASIGGRGYGYTF
v_call: TRBV20-1; cdr3_aa: CSTHSGQGDTQSQHF
v_call: TRBV12-3/TRBV12-4; cdr3_aa: CARLLGATGILNTQYF
v_call: TRBV11-2; cdr3_aa: CASSFRDIGTTEAFF
v_call: TRBV28; cdr3_aa: CASKFTGTGGNIQYF
v_call: TRBV6-5; cdr3_aa: CASRPFFTGASWQETQYF
v_call: TRBV29-1; cdr3_aa: CSAGRGAHGYTF
v_call: TRBV10-2; cdr3_aa: CASDNINSNQPQHF
v_call: TRBV4-1; cdr3_aa: CASSQDQGPAPLHF
v_call: TRBV11-2; cdr3_aa: CASRPLSGLAQDGQFF
v_call: TRBV11-2; cdr3_aa: CASSRHEDRASYEQYF
v_call: TRBV4-1; cdr3_aa: CANSYTGWSSYNEQFF
v_call: TRBV29-1; cdr3_aa: CSSRGTDTEYF
v_call: TRBV28; cdr3_aa: CASSKAYEQYF
v_call: TRBV29-1; cdr3_aa: CSVERGGDLETQYF
v_call: TRBV2; cdr3_aa: CASSVRGRTGELFF
v_call: TRBV7-3; cdr3_aa: CASSSSSWRDRGFNEQFF
v_call: TRBV29-1; cdr3_aa: CSVQDGNQPQHF
v_call: TRBV6-6; cdr3_aa: CASRSLVTREAQYF
v_call: TRBV29-1; cdr3_aa: CSSNPGQGKDTQYF
v_call: TRBV7-9; cdr3_aa: CASTAGRLNTEAFF
v_call: TRBV11-1; cdr3_aa: CASSQDRGRTDMQYF
v_call: TRBV11-3; cdr3_aa: CASRPGGWVQETHYF
v_call: TRBV4-1; cdr3_aa: CASSQEQTSPCQPQHF
v_call: TRBV28; cdr3_aa: CASSSPGTAKYEQYF
v_call: TRBV7-3; cdr3_aa: CASSLTPLGEQYF
v_call: TRBV11-2; cdr3_aa: CASSRGGSSGANVLTF
v_call: TRBV29-1; cdr3_aa: CSVDGRLQEAQYF
v_call: TRBV4-1; cdr3_aa: CASSQQAARIGSGANVLTF
v_call: TRBV6-1; cdr3_aa: CASILTGTAYTEAFF
v_call: TRBV6-5; cdr3_aa: CASSSGGPKRGYQPQHF
v_call: TRBV28; cdr3_aa: CACQAGTQTYEQYF
v_call: TRBV6-5; cdr3_aa: CASSFTGVGGNTIYF
v_call: TRBV11-2; cdr3_aa: CASSLKIDDSNQPQHF
v_call: TRBV6-2/TRBV6-3; cdr3_aa: CARTGGGETQYF
v_call: TRBV6-6; cdr3_aa: CASSYSARDEQLF
v_call: TRBV20-1; cdr3_aa: CSARGSETQYF
v_call: TRBV7-2; cdr3_aa: CASSRGGLAGERDGELFF
v_call: TRBV12-3/TRBV12-4; cdr3_aa: CASSLGRGYEAFF
v_call: TRBV28; cdr3_aa: CASGSGGGWEETQYF
v_call: TRBV5-1; cdr3_aa: CASTWGSLSKDTQYF
v_call: TRBV28; cdr3_aa: CASSPRQGPSGANVLTF
v_call: TRBV29-1; cdr3_aa: CSILTRGSGTEAFF
v_call: TRBV5-1; cdr3_aa: CASSSGQLNTGELLF